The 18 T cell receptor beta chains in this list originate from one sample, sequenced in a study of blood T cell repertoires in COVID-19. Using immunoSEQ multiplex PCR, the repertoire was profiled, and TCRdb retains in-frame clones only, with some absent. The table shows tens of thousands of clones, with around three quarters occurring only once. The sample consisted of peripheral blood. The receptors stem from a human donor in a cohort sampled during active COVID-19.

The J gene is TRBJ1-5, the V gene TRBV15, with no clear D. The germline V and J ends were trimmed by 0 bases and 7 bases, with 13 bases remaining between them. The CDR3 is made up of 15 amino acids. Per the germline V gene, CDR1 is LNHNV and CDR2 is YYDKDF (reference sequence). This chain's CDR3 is CATSRDRGMGQPQHF. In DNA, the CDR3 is TGTGCCACCAGCAGAGATAGAGGGATGGGGCAGCCCCAGCATTTT.

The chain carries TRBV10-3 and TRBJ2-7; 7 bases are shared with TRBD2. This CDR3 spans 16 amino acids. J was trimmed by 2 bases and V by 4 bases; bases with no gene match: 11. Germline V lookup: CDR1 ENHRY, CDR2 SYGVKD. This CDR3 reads CAISASLSGVTYEQYF. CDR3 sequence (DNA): TGTGCCATCAGTGCAAGTTTAAGCGGGGTTACCTACGAGCAGTACTTC.

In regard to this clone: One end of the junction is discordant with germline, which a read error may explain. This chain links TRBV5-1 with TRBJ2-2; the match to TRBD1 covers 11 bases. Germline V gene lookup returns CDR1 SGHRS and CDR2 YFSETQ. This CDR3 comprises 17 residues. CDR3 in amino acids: CASSRAGTGGNAGELFF. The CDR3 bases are TGCGCCAGCAGCCGTGCTGGGACAGGGGGGAACGCCGGGGAGCTGTTTTTT.

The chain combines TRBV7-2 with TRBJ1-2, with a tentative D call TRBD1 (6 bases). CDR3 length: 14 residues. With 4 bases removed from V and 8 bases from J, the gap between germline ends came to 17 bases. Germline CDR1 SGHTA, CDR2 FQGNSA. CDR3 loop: CASSSPGQPWGYTF. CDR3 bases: TGTGCCAGCAGCTCCCCGGGACAACCCTGGGGCTACACCTTC.

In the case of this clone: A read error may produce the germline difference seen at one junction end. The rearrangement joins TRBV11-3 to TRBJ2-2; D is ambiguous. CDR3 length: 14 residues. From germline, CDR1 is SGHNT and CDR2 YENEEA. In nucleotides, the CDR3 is TGTGCCAGCAGTTTAGAGGCAGACACCGGGGAGCTGTTTTTT. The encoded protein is CASSLEADTGELFF.

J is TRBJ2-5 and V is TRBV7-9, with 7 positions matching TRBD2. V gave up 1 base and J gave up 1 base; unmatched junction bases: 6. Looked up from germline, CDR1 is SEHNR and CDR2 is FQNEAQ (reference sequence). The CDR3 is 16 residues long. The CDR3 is CASSLVSGGFQETQYF. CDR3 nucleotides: TGTGCCAGCAGCTTAGTGTCCGGGGGGTTCCAAGAGACCCAGTACTTC.

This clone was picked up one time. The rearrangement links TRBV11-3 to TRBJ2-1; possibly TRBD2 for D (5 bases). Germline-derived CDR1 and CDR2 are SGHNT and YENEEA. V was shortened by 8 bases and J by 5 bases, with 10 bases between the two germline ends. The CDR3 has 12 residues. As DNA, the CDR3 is TGTGCCAGCGGGAGTAGGGACAATGAGCAGTTCTTC. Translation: CASGSRDNEQFF. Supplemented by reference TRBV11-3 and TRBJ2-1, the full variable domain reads EAGVVQSPRYKIIEKKQPVAFWCNPISGHNTLYWYLQNLGQGPELLIRYENEEAVDDSQLPKDRFSAERLKGVDSTLKIQPAELGDSAVYLCASGSRDNEQFFGPGTRLTVL.

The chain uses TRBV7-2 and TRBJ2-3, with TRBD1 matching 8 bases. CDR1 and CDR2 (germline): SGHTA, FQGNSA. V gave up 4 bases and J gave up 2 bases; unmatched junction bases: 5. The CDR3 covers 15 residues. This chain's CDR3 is CASSSGTGYTDTQYF. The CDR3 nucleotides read TGTGCCAGCAGCTCGGGGACAGGTTACACAGATACGCAGTATTTT.

CDR3 in DNA: TGTGCCACCCATGGGACAAGGGGCCCCCCCGGGGAGCTGTTTTTT. Its protein is CATHGTRGPPGELFF. This rearrangement joins TRBV7-2 to TRBJ2-2, with TRBD1 as a possible D gene (6 bases). V was shortened by 10 bases and J by 6 bases, with 21 bases between the two germline ends. The germline V gene has CDR1 SGHTA and CDR2 FQGNSA. The CDR3 is 15 residues long.

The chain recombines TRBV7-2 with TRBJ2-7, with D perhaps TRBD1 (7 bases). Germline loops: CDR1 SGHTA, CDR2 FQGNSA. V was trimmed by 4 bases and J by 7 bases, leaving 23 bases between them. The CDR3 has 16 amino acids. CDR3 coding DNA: TGTGCCAGCAGCTCATCGGCGGGGACAGCCTTTCGGGAGCAGTACTTC. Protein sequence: CASSSSAGTAFREQYF.

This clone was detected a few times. The CDR3 DNA sequence: TGTGCCAGCAGTCCGGGACAGGGGGCCTTTGGAAACACCATATATTTT. Amino acid sequence: CASSPGQGAFGNTIYF. This chain uses TRBV28 with TRBJ1-3; 12 bases fit TRBD1. CDR3 length: 16 residues. Looked up from germline, CDR1 is MDHEN and CDR2 is SYDVKM. V was clipped by 5 bases and J by 3 bases; unmatched bases: 5.

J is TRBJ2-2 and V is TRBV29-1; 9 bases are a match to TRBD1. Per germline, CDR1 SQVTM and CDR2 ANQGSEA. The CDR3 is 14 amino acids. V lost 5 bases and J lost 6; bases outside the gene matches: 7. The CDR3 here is CSVSQGAQAGELFF. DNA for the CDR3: TGCAGCGTTTCACAGGGGGCCCAGGCCGGGGAGCTGTTTTTT.

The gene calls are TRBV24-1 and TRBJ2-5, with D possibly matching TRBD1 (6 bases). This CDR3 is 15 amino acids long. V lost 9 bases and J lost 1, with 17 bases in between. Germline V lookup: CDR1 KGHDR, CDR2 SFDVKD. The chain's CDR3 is CATGLNQGFQETQYF. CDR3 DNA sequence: TGTGCCACCGGATTAAACCAGGGGTTCCAAGAGACCCAGTACTTC.

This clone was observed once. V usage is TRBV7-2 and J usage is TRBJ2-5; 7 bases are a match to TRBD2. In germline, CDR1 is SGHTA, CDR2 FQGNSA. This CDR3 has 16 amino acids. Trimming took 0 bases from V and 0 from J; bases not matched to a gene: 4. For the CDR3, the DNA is TGTGCCAGCAGCTTAGCGAGCGGGGCTTACCAAGAGACCCAGTACTTC. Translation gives CASSLASGAYQETQYF.

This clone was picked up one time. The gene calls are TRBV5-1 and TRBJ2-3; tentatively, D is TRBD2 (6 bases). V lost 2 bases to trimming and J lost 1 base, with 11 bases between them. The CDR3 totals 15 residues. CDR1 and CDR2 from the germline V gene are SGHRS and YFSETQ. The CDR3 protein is CASSFTGTGTDTQYF. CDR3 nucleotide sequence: TGCGCCAGCAGCTTTACCGGGACTGGCACAGATACGCAGTATTTT.

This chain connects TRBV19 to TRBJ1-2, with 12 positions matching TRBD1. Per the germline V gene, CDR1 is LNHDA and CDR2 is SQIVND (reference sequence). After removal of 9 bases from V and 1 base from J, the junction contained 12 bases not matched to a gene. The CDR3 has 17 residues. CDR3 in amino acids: CASRTGTGGAGNYGYTF. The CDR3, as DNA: TGTGCCAGCAGGACCGGGACAGGGGGCGCCGGTAACTATGGCTACACCTTC.

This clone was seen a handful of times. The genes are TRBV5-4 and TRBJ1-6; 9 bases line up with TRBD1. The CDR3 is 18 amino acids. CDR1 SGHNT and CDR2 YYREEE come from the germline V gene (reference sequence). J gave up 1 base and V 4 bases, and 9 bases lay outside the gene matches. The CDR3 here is CASSAPGQGGSYNSPLHF. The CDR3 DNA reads TGTGCCAGCAGCGCCCCGGGACAGGGAGGTTCCTATAATTCACCCCTCCACTTT.

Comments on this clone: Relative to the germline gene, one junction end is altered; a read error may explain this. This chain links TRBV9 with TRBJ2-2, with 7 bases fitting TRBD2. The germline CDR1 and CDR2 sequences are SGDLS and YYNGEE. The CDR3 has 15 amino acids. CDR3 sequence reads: CASSAGTISTRELFF. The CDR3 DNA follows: TGTGCCAGCAGCGCGGGGACTATCTCCACCAGGGAGCTGTTTTTT. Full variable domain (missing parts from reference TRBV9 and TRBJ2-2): DSGVTQTPKHLITATGQRVTLRCSPRSGDLSVYWYQQSLDQGLQFLIQYYNGEERAKGNILERFSAQQFPDLHSELNLSSLELGDSALYFCASSAGTISTRELFFGEGSRLTVL.